The 19 T cell receptor beta chains below all came from one sample that was sequenced in a study of blood T cell repertoires in COVID-19. Only in-frame clones appear in the TCRdb table, and some are missing; sequencing was by immunoSEQ multiplex PCR. Found here are about 260,000 clones, roughly 86% of them singletons; the top ten hold around 10%. Input material: peripheral blood. Receptors were obtained from a man aged 35 to 55 who had recovered from COVID-19.

This chain connects TRBV12-3 or TRBV12-4 to TRBJ1-2, with 7 bases that match TRBD1. J was trimmed by 6 bases and V by 5 bases; bases with no gene match: 6. The CDR3 length is 13 residues. Written as DNA, the CDR3 is TGTGCCAGCAGTCTCTCGACAGGGAATGGCTACACCTTC. It encodes CASSLSTGNGYTF.

The CDR3 DNA follows: TGTGCCAGCAGCTCCCTGGGGCGGCCCCAGCATTTT. It codes for CASSSLGRPQHF. The chain is built from TRBV6-6 and TRBJ1-5, with D perhaps TRBD1 (5 bases). Trimming cost V 6 bases and J 9 bases, with 12 bases left between them. Germline V gene sequence: CDR1 MNHNY, CDR2 SVGAGI (reference sequence). This CDR3 comprises 12 residues.

In DNA form, the CDR3 reads TGTGCCAGCAGTTCGACAGGCTATGGCTACACCTTC. Translating gives CASSSTGYGYTF. The chain is built from TRBV6-6 and TRBJ1-2, with a weak D call TRBD1 (6 bases). The V end lost 4 bases, the J end lost 4 bases, and 7 bases lay between the germline ends. Germline V gene lookup returns CDR1 MNHNY and CDR2 SVGAGI (reference sequence). This CDR3 region has 12 residues.

DNA of the CDR3: TGCGCCAGCAGCTTGTCGGGCACAGATACGCAGTATTTT. It yields the protein CASSLSGTDTQYF. This rearrangement joins TRBV5-1 to TRBJ2-3; D unresolved. V gave up 1 base and J gave up 1 base, with 4 bases separating them. Germline lookup yields CDR1 SGHRS and CDR2 YFSETQ. The CDR3 contains 13 residues.

This rearrangement joins TRBV18 to TRBJ2-3, with TRBD1 as a possible D gene (6 bases). The CDR3 spans 16 residues. V was clipped by 6 bases and J by 2 bases, with 18 bases between them. CDR1 and CDR2 from the germline V gene are KGHSH and LQKENI. The DNA of the CDR3 is TGTGCCAGCTCTCCGAGGGGGTCCTCACCCACAGATACGCAGTATTTT. Protein: CASSPRGSSPTDTQYF.

This rearrangement joins TRBV4-3 to TRBJ1-4; no reliable D call. The CDR3 covers 15 residues. The V end was cut by 0 bases, the J end by 0 bases, with 5 bases between. CDR1 is LGHNA, CDR2 YSLEER, per germline. The CDR3 region is CASSQDLATNEKLFF. In nucleotides, the CDR3 is TGCGCCAGCAGCCAAGACCTTGCAACTAATGAAAAACTGTTTTTT.

CDR3 sequence reads: CASSFSFRTSGGEETQYF. CDR3 nucleotides: TGTGCCAGCAGCTTCTCATTCCGGACTAGCGGGGGGGAAGAGACCCAGTACTTC. The chain links TRBV6-2 or TRBV6-3 to TRBJ2-5; 15 nucleotides match TRBD2. From germline, CDR1 is MNHEY and CDR2 SVGEGT. This CDR3 contains 18 residues. J gave up 3 bases and V 6 bases, and 11 bases lay outside the gene matches.

The V call is TRBV30, the J call TRBJ1-6; D call uncertain. This CDR3 spans 13 amino acids. CDR1 is GTSNPN, CDR2 SVGIG, per germline (reference sequence). Trimming stripped 0 bases from V and 8 bases from J, with 8 bases between. The CDR3 sequence is CAWSVGRDSPLHF. CDR3 nucleotides: TGTGCCTGGAGTGTCGGGAGAGATTCACCCCTCCACTTT.

CDR3 in amino acids: CASSRSLTALHF. The CDR3 DNA follows: TGTGCCAGCAGCAGATCTCTAACAGCTCTCCACTTT. The rearrangement joins TRBV11-2 to TRBJ1-6, with D unresolved. CDR3 size: 12 residues. Germline-derived CDR1 and CDR2 are SGHAT and FQNNGV. V lost 5 bases and J 16 bases, leaving 15 bases between the germline ends.

The chain uses TRBV5-1 and TRBJ2-5, with 11 bases lining up with TRBD1. V gave up 4 bases and J gave up 4 bases; unmatched junction bases: 15. CDR1 and CDR2 from the germline V gene are SGHRS and YFSETQ. This CDR3 spans 18 amino acids. The DNA of the CDR3 is TGCGCCAGCAGCGTAGTTACCGGGACAGGGGGTTTGGGAGAGACCCAGTACTTC. It translates to CASSVVTGTGGLGETQYF.

The chain joins TRBV19 to TRBJ2-1, with a weak D call TRBD1 (6 bases). V lost 3 bases to trimming and J lost 5 bases, with 17 bases between them. Germline CDR1 LNHDA, CDR2 SQIVND (reference sequence). There are 16 residues in the CDR3. The CDR3 here is CASSIWQGSVNNEQFF. The CDR3 DNA is TGTGCCAGTAGTATCTGGCAGGGGAGTGTCAACAATGAGCAGTTCTTC.

This clone was seen a single time. V usage is TRBV14 and J usage is TRBJ2-1, with 8 positions matching TRBD2. The J segment lost 4 bases and the V segment lost 4 bases, leaving 6 bases of the junction unmatched. The CDR3 has 15 residues. From germline, CDR1 is SGHDN and CDR2 FVKESK. The CDR3 region is CASSPVSGGYNEQFF. The CDR3 DNA sequence: TGTGCCAGCAGCCCCGTAAGCGGGGGTTACAATGAGCAGTTCTTC.

The chain has TRBV5-6 and TRBJ1-1; the D gene is possibly TRBD1 (5 bases). The CDR3 is 13 residues long. Germline V gene data show CDR1 as SGHDT and CDR2 as YYEEEE. Trimming stripped 0 bases from V and 8 bases from J, with 11 bases between. The CDR3 DNA sequence: TGTGCCAGCAGCTTGGATGTCGCAGGGGAAGCTTTCTTT. It translates to CASSLDVAGEAFF.

The gene calls are TRBV19 and TRBJ2-1, with 7 nucleotides matching TRBD2. The germline CDR1 and CDR2 sequences are LNHDA and SQIVND (reference sequence). The CDR3 totals 15 residues. V lost 3 bases to trimming and J lost 10 bases; unmatched junction nucleotides: 12. The CDR3 is CASSIYRAGEREQFF. The CDR3 coding sequence is TGTGCCAGTAGTATTTATCGGGCGGGGGAACGGGAGCAGTTCTTC.

The J gene is TRBJ2-1, the V gene TRBV7-3; unclear D gene. The V end lost 5 bases, the J end lost 0 bases, and 11 bases lay between the germline ends. CDR1 and CDR2 from the germline V gene are SGHTA and FQGTGA. This CDR3 region has 15 residues. CDR3 coding DNA: TGTGCCAGCAGCCTGATTACCAGCTCCTACAATGAGCAGTTCTTC. This codes for CASSLITSSYNEQFF.

This clone showed up just once. The genes are TRBV5-6 and TRBJ2-3; 7 positions agree with TRBD2. Trimming at V came to 2 bases and at J to 5 bases, leaving 17 bases not matched to a gene. The CDR3 has 18 amino acids. Germline V gene sequence: CDR1 SGHDT, CDR2 YYEEEE. In DNA form, the CDR3 reads TGTGCCAGCAGCTTCGGAACCCACCTAGCGGCATACCGAGATACGCAGTATTTT. Translating gives CASSFGTHLAAYRDTQYF.

The V and J genes are TRBV2 and TRBJ2-5, with D tentatively TRBD1 (6 bases). Germline lookup yields CDR1 SNHLY and CDR2 FYNNEI. This CDR3 comprises 16 residues. The germline V and J ends were trimmed by 5 bases and 2 bases, with 18 bases remaining between them. The CDR3 protein is CASSFYRDMRQETQYF. DNA of the CDR3: TGTGCCAGCAGTTTCTACCGGGACATGAGGCAAGAGACCCAGTACTTC.

This chain connects TRBV18 to TRBJ1-1; perhaps TRBD1 as D (5 bases). Trimming pared 5 bases from V and 1 base from J, leaving 11 bases between. Germline lookup yields CDR1 KGHSH and CDR2 LQKENI. The CDR3 is 14 amino acids. The CDR3 nucleotides read TGTGCCAGCTCAGCAACCACAGGGAACACTGAAGCTTTCTTT. This translates into CASSATTGNTEAFF.

This clone was detected only once. V gene TRBV3-1 (or the pseudogene TRBV3-2) combines with J gene TRBJ2-1; D is perhaps TRBD2 (6 bases). Germline V gene lookup returns CDR1 LGHDT and CDR2 YNNKEL (reference sequence). V dropped 0 bases and J dropped 3 bases, with 12 bases sitting between them. This CDR3 contains 16 residues. CDR3 region: CASSQDQASVYNEQFF. The CDR3 nucleotides read TGTGCCAGCAGCCAAGATCAGGCTAGCGTCTACAATGAGCAGTTCTTC.